This entry is about one T cell receptor (beta chain). The data stem from a study of blood T cell repertoires in COVID-19. Background on the study: Acute-phase and convalescent COVID-19 samples originated in the United States, Italy and Spain. PBMCs, B-cell-depleted T cells, or T cells provided the cDNA or gDNA that made up the material.

Authors' methods: Reference gene primer amplification in the assay estimated nucleated cell counts. Profiling relied on immunoSEQ multiplex PCR, and the TCRdb table lists in-frame clones only, not all of them. V and J calls and clone size are given by that table; D and trimming were obtained from the DNA. The table shows 200,000 to 300,000 clones, with about 90% occurring only once. The trim removed 0 bases at V and 10 bases at J, leaving 6 bases unmatched. Per the germline V gene, CDR1 is MNHEY and CDR2 is SMNVEV (reference sequence). This CDR3 region has 15 residues. Sequenced material: peripheral blood. This chain joins TRBV27 and TRBJ2-1, with TRBD2 matching over 10 bases. The sequence was collected from a middle-aged woman with acute or convalescent COVID-19. CDR3 sequence reads: CASSLSSGGANEQFF. CDR3 nucleotide sequence: TGTGCCAGCAGTTTATCGAGCGGGGGGGCCAACGAGCAGTTCTTC.